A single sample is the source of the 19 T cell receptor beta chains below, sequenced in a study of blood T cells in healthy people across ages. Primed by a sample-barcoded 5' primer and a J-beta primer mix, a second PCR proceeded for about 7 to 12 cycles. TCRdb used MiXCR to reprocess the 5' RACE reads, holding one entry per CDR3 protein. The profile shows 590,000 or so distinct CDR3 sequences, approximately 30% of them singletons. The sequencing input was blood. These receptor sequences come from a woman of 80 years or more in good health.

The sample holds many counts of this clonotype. CDR3 sequence (DNA): TGTGCCAGCTCACGACAGGGGGAAAACTATGGCTACACCTTC. Its translation is CASSRQGENYGYTF. The chain combines TRBV18 with TRBJ1-2, with 9 bases lining up with TRBD1. Germline assignment: CDR1 KGHSH and CDR2 LQKENI. The CDR3 has 14 amino acids. J was trimmed by 2 bases and V by 4 bases; bases with no gene match: 2.

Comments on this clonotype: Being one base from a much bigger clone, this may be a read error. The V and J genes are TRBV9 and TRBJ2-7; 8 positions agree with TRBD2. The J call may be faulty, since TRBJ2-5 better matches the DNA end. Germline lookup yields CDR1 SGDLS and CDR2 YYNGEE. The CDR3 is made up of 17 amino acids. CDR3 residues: CASSAVAGGASKETQYF. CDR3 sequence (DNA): TGTGCCAGCAGCGCCGTTGCCGGGGGGGCAAGCAAAGAGACCCAGTACTTC.

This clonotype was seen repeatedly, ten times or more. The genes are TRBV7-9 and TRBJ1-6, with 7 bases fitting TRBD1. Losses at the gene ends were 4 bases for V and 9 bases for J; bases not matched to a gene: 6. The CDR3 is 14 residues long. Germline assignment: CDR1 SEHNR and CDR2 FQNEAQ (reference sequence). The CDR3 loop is CASSSTGDGSPLHF. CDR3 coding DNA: TGTGCCAGCAGCTCTACAGGGGATGGTTCACCCCTCCACTTT.

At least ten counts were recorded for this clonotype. This chain's CDR3 is CASSLEVSSPSGNTIYF. The CDR3 region has the DNA TGCGCCAGCAGCTTGGAAGTTTCCTCACCCTCTGGAAACACCATATATTTT. The chain joins TRBV5-1 to TRBJ1-3; D gene ambiguous. Between the trimmed V and J ends, which lost 0 bases and 0 bases, there was a span of 13 bases. From germline, CDR1 is SGHRS and CDR2 YFSETQ. The CDR3 runs 17 residues.

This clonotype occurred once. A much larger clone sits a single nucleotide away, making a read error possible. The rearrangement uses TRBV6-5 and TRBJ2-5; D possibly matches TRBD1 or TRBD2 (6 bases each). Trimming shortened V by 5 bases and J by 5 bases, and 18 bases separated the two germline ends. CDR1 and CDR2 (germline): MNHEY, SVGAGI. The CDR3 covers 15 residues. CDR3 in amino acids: CASSTLLVGGETQYF. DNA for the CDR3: TGTGCCAGCAGTACCCTACTAGTGGGGGGCGAGACCCAGTACTTC.

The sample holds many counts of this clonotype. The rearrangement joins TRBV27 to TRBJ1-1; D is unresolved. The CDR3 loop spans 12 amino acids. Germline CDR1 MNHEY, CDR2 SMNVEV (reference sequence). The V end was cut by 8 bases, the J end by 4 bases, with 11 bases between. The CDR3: CASPSRGTEAFF. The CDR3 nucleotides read TGTGCCAGCCCTAGTCGGGGCACTGAAGCTTTCTTT.

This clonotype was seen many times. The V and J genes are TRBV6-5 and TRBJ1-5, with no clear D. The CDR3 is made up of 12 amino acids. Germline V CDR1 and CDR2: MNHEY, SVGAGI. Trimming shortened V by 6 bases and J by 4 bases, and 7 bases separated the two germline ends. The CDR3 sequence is CASSSINQPQHF. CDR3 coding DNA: TGTGCCAGCAGCAGCATTAATCAGCCCCAGCATTTT.

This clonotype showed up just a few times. Here the CDR3 DNA reads TGTGCCAGCTCAGCCAGACAGGGAGACAGGCTGTTTTTT. Translation gives CASSARQGDRLFF. The chain employs TRBV18 and TRBJ1-4; 7 nucleotides agree with TRBD1. J lost 14 bases, V lost 5 bases, and 11 bases had no gene match. The CDR3 is made up of 13 amino acids. Germline CDR1 is KGHSH and CDR2 is LQKENI.

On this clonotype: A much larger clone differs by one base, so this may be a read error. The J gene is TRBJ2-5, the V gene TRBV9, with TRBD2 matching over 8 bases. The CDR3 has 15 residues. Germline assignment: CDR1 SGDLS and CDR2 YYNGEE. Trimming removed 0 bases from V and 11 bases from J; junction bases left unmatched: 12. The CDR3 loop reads CASSVAGTRVHEQYF. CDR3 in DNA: TGTGCCAGCAGCGTAGCAGGGACTAGGGTCCATGAGCAGTACTTC.

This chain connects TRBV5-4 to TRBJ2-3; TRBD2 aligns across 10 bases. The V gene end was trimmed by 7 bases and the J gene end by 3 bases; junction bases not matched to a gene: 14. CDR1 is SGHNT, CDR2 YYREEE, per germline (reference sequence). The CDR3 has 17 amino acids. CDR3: CASRGPAGGLVTDTQYF. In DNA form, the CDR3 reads TGTGCCAGCCGGGGCCCAGCGGGGGGGCTCGTTACAGATACGCAGTATTTT.

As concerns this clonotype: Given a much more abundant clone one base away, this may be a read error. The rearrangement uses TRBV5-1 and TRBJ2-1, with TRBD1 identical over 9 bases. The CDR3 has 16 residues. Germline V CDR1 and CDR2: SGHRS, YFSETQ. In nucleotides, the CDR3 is TGCGCCAGCAGCAGAGGACAGGGGACCTCCTACAATGAGCAGGACTTC. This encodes CASSRGQGTSYNEQDF.

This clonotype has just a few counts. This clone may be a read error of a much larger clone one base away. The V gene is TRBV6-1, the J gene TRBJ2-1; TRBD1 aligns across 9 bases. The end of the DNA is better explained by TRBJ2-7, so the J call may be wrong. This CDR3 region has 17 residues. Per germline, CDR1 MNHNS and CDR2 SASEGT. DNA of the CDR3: TGTGCCAGCAGTGTGACCCCAGCCGGGACAGGGAACAATGAGCAGTACTTC. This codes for CASSVTPAGTGNNEQYF.

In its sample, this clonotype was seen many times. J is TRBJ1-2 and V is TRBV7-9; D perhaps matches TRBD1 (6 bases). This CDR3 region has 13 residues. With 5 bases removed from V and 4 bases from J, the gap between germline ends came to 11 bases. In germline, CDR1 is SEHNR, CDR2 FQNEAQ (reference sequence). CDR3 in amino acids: CASSETGSYGYTF. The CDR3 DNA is TGTGCCAGCAGCGAAACAGGGAGCTATGGCTACACCTTC.

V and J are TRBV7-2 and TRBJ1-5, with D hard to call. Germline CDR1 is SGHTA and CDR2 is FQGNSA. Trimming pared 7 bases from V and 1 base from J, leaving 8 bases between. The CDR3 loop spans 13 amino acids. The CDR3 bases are TGTGCCAGCACCCCCAGCAGCAATCAGCCCCAGCATTTT. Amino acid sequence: CASTPSSNQPQHF.

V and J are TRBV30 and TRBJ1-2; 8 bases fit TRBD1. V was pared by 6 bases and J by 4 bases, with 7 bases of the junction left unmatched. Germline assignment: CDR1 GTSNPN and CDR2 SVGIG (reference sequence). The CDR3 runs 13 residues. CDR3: CACTRDRPYGYTF. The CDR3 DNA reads TGTGCCTGCACCCGGGACAGGCCCTATGGCTACACCTTC.

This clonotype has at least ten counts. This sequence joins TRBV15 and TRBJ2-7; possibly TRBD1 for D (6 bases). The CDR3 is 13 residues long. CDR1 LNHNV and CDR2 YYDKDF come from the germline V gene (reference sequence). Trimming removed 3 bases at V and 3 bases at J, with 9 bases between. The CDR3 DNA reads TGTGCCACCAGCAGCCAACAGGGCTACGAGCAGTACTTC. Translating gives CATSSQQGYEQYF.

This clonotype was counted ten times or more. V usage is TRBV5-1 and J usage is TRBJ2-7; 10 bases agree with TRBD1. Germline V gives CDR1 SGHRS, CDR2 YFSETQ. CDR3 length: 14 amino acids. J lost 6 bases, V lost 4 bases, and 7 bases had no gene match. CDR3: CASSPDRGYTEQYF. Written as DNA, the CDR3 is TGCGCCAGCAGCCCGGACAGGGGGTATACCGAGCAGTACTTC.

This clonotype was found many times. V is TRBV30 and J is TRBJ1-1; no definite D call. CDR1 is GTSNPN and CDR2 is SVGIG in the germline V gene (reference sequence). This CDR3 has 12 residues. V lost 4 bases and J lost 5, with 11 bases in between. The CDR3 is CAWIGVGTEAFF. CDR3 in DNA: TGTGCCTGGATTGGAGTTGGTACTGAAGCTTTCTTT.

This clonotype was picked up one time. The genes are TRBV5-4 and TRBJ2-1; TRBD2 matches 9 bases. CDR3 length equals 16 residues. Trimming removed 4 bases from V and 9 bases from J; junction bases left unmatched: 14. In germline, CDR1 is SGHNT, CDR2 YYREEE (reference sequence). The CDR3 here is CASSPGLAGSPGEQFF. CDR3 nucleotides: TGTGCCAGCAGCCCGGGCCTAGCGGGGTCTCCTGGTGAGCAGTTCTTC.